This T cell receptor beta chain emerged from a study of T cell repertoires in cytomegalovirus infection. About the research overall: Shared public TCR beta signatures pointed to both CMV infection and a matching HLA type.

TCRdb re-called the reads with MiXCR, one entry per CDR3 protein. Here the sample spans nearly 450,000 distinct CDR3 sequences, roughly 31% being singletons. Study conclusions and caveats: The study found HLA-C-restricted CMV-specific TCR beta clonotypes dominating the ex vivo response. Identification of carriers of CMV plus the relevant HLA was performed using cumulative public TCR beta family frequency.

Germline loops: CDR1 MDHEN, CDR2 SYDVKM. This CDR3 region has 16 residues. Unmatched junction bases numbered 6, after V lost 2 bases and J lost 6 bases. To note about this clonotype: Antigen unknown.

This chain joins TRBV28 and TRBJ2-1, with 11 bases fitting TRBD2. The sample consisted of PBMCs. The clonotype originates from a human donor in good health (CMV status not recorded). Some clones in this sample may be carry-over from other donors' samples. CDR3 protein: CASSLIAGGPGNEQFF. CDR3 DNA: TGTGCCAGCAGTTTAATAGCGGGGGGGCCGGGCAATGAGCAGTTCTTC.